A single sample gave rise to the 22 T cell receptor beta chains below, sequenced in a study of cytomegalovirus exposure and HLA in healthy donors. Sequenced by immunoSEQ multiplex PCR; TCRdb stores in-frame clones only, minus some. The sample consists of about 110,000 clones, approximately 95% of them appearing once. What was sequenced was PBMCs. The origin of the receptors is a woman between 18 and 29 years old in good health and CMV-seronegative.

The J gene is TRBJ1-1, the V gene TRBV9, with a tentative D call TRBD1 (5 bases). The ends were cut back, 0 bases at V and 0 bases at J, with 12 bases in the middle. CDR1 and CDR2 (germline): SGDLS, YYNGEE. The CDR3 covers 16 residues. CDR3 in DNA: TGTGCCAGCAGCGTAGCTTTTGGGGGGATGAACACTGAAGCTTTCTTT. This sequence encodes CASSVAFGGMNTEAFF. Based on the CDR3 plus reference TRBV9 and TRBJ1-1, the full variable domain is DSGVTQTPKHLITATGQRVTLRCSPRSGDLSVYWYQQSLDQGLQFLIQYYNGEERAKGNILERFSAQQFPDLHSELNLSSLELGDSALYFCASSVAFGGMNTEAFFGQGTRLTVV.

This clone was observed a single time. V gene TRBV6-1 combines with J gene TRBJ1-1, with TRBD1 matching 10 bases. Germline V gene lookup returns CDR1 MNHNS and CDR2 SASEGT. CDR3 size: 15 residues. Trimming took 6 bases from V and 5 from J; bases not matched to a gene: 9. The DNA of the CDR3 is TGTGCCAGCAGGGGGGACAGGGGCCAAAGAACTGAAGCTTTCTTT. Its protein is CASRGDRGQRTEAFF.

Details on this clone: At the DNA level, this CDR3 is encoded by other sequences in the same sample as well. V usage is TRBV27 and J usage is TRBJ1-2; D remains unclear. The V gene lost 9 bases and the J gene lost 5 bases, with 19 bases spanning the gap. CDR1 and CDR2 (germline): MNHEY, SMNVEV (reference sequence). This CDR3 spans 14 amino acids. CDR3 nucleotides: TGTGCCAGTAGGCCTCGGGAGGGCCTGTATGGCTACACCTTC. It encodes CASRPREGLYGYTF.

The V and J genes are TRBV15 and TRBJ2-1, with D possibly being TRBD2 (6 bases). The CDR3 consists of 16 residues. Germline V gene lookup returns CDR1 LNHNV and CDR2 YYDKDF (reference sequence). Trimming removed 2 bases at V and 8 bases at J, with 19 bases between. The chain's CDR3 is CATSRYSVGGSHEQFF. CDR3 sequence (DNA): TGTGCCACCAGCAGATACAGTGTTGGAGGGAGTCATGAGCAGTTCTTC.

The chain links TRBV7-3 to TRBJ2-3, with D unclear. The V gene's germline CDR1 is SGHTA and CDR2 FQGTGA. V lost 2 bases and J 0 bases, leaving 9 bases between the germline ends. The CDR3 is 15 residues long. The CDR3 loop reads CASSLEYSSTDTQYF. The CDR3 DNA reads TGTGCCAGCAGCTTAGAGTACTCTAGCACAGATACGCAGTATTTT.

The chain joins TRBV5-1 to TRBJ1-4, with D tentatively TRBD1 (5 bases). Trimming shortened V by 3 bases and J by 5 bases, and 14 bases separated the two germline ends. Per germline, CDR1 SGHRS and CDR2 YFSETQ. The CDR3 sequence is 15 residues long. In nucleotides, the CDR3 is TGCGCCAGCAGCTCGACGGCGTCAGGGAATGAAAAACTGTTTTTT. Protein product: CASSSTASGNEKLFF.

The chain recombines TRBV15 with TRBJ1-1, with D uncertain. Germline V gene sequence: CDR1 LNHNV, CDR2 YYDKDF (reference sequence). V was shortened by 0 bases and J by 4 bases, with 9 bases between the two germline ends. The CDR3 has 14 residues. The CDR3 DNA reads TGTGCCACCAGCAGAGATCTAGCTTTCACTGAAGCTTTCTTT. It specifies CATSRDLAFTEAFF.

The chain has TRBV15 and TRBJ1-2; D perhaps matches TRBD1 (5 bases). This CDR3 contains 13 residues. Between the trimmed V and J ends, which lost 5 bases and 8 bases, there was a span of 15 bases. Per germline, CDR1 LNHNV and CDR2 YYDKDF (reference sequence). The CDR3 sequence is CATSFLRGYGYTF. CDR3 coding DNA: TGTGCCACCAGCTTCCTGCGGGGCTACGGCTACACCTTC.

The chain is built from TRBV5-6 and TRBJ1-1, with D tentatively TRBD1 (5 bases). The V end was cut by 1 base, the J end by 4 bases, with 8 bases between. This CDR3 comprises 13 residues. Germline V CDR1 and CDR2: SGHDT, YYEEEE. CDR3 nucleotides: TGTGCCAGCAGCTTGACAGGTGGCACTGAAGCTTTCTTT. It specifies CASSLTGGTEAFF.

The chain combines TRBV7-3 with TRBJ2-1, with D tentatively TRBD2 (7 bases). Per germline, CDR1 SGHTA and CDR2 FQGTGA. Trimming took off 5 bases at V and 9 bases at J, with 14 bases between the two ends. There are 13 residues in the CDR3. In nucleotides, the CDR3 is TGTGCCAGCAGCCCGCCGGGGGGCGGTGAGCAGTTCTTC. This codes for CASSPPGGGEQFF.

The rearrangement links TRBV13 to TRBJ1-2; 7 nucleotides match TRBD1. Per the germline V gene, CDR1 is PRHDT and CDR2 is FYEKMQ (reference sequence). V gave up 4 bases and J gave up 5 bases; unmatched junction bases: 13. The CDR3 length is 16 residues. Here the CDR3 DNA reads TGTGCCAGCAGCTCCCGGACCCCGGGACAGTCGTATGGCTACACCTTC. It translates to CASSSRTPGQSYGYTF.

The V call is TRBV12-2, the J call TRBJ2-3; TRBD2 is the table's D call and was not checked against the DNA. TRBV12-2 represents a pseudogene. This CDR3 is 22 amino acids long. The CDR3 reads CASRLATCGLAGGRLRSDTQYF. The CDR3, as DNA: TGTGCAAGTCGCTTAGCAACCTGTGGACTAGCGGGGGGGCGGCTTCGGTCAGATACGCAGTATTTT.

This clone was observed once. This chain uses TRBV18 with TRBJ1-2; no definite D call. Looked up from germline, CDR1 is KGHSH and CDR2 is LQKENI. V was clipped by 0 bases and J by 0 bases, with 11 bases between them. There are 16 residues in the CDR3. Here the CDR3 reads CASSPPWARSNYGYTF. CDR3 in DNA: TGTGCCAGCTCACCACCCTGGGCACGTTCTAACTATGGCTACACCTTC.

The chain employs TRBV19 and TRBJ2-3, with D possibly matching TRBD2 (5 bases). V was pared by 9 bases and J by 2 bases, with 15 bases between. This CDR3 has 14 residues. The V gene's germline CDR1 is LNHDA and CDR2 SQIVND (reference sequence). CDR3 sequence reads: CASAIEGYTDTQYF. CDR3 nucleotide sequence: TGTGCCAGCGCAATTGAGGGTTACACAGATACGCAGTATTTT.

The rearrangement joins TRBV14 to TRBJ1-5, with D unresolved. CDR1 SGHDN and CDR2 FVKESK come from the germline V gene. V was cut by 4 bases and J by 0 bases, with 19 bases left in between. CDR3 size: 18 residues. DNA for the CDR3: TGTGCCAGCAGCCCCAAAGACACGGACTCCTATAGCAATCAGCCCCAGCATTTT. Its translation is CASSPKDTDSYSNQPQHF.

The rearrangement links TRBV9 to TRBJ1-3; a possible D gene is TRBD1 (6 bases). The germline V and J ends were trimmed by 1 base and 0 bases, with 14 bases remaining between them. The CDR3 length is 17 residues. Germline V CDR1 and CDR2: SGDLS, YYNGEE. The CDR3 is CASSVTMVGGSGNTIYF. The CDR3 DNA reads as TGTGCCAGCAGCGTAACCATGGTAGGGGGCTCTGGAAACACCATATATTTT. The whole variable domain, filled in from reference TRBV9 and TRBJ1-3, reads DSGVTQTPKHLITATGQRVTLRCSPRSGDLSVYWYQQSLDQGLQFLIQYYNGEERAKGNILERFSAQQFPDLHSELNLSSLELGDSALYFCASSVTMVGGSGNTIYFGEGSWLTVV.

This clone was observed once. The chain recombines TRBV11-3 with TRBJ2-1; 8 nucleotides line up with TRBD2. The V and J ends lost 5 bases and 7 bases, in that order; junction bases with no gene match: 7. This CDR3 is 14 amino acids long. Germline lookup yields CDR1 SGHNT and CDR2 YENEEA. CDR3 residues: CASSPGGLKNEQFF. DNA for the CDR3: TGTGCCAGCAGCCCGGGGGGGTTGAAGAATGAGCAGTTCTTC.

CDR3 sequence: CASSQDRVRETQYF. The CDR3 coding sequence is TGCGCCAGCAGCCAAGATCGGGTCAGAGAGACCCAGTACTTC. The chain links TRBV4-1 to TRBJ2-5; D gene uncertain. This CDR3 spans 14 amino acids. Germline V gene lookup returns CDR1 MGHRA and CDR2 YSYEKL. The V end lost 0 bases, the J end lost 4 bases, and 9 bases lay between the germline ends.

The rearrangement uses TRBV10-2 and TRBJ1-2, with 10 bases fitting TRBD1. CDR3 length: 13 amino acids. The trim removed 10 bases at V and 3 bases at J, leaving 5 bases unmatched. The V gene's germline CDR1 is WSHSY and CDR2 SAAADI. The CDR3 is CATSGTGDYGYTF. In nucleotides, the CDR3 is TGCGCCACCTCCGGGACAGGGGACTATGGCTACACCTTC.

The chain joins TRBV6-5 to TRBJ1-2; maybe TRBD1 (5 bases). Germline CDR1 MNHEY, CDR2 SVGAGI. The CDR3 runs 14 residues. CDR3 bases: TGTGCAACAGCATGGAGCAGGGATAACTATGGCTACACCTTC. Encoded protein: CATAWSRDNYGYTF.

This sequence joins TRBV14 and TRBJ2-1; 9 positions match TRBD1. V was clipped by 0 bases and J by 10 bases; unmatched bases: 7. Looked up from germline, CDR1 is SGHDN and CDR2 is FVKESK. This CDR3 spans 15 amino acids. CDR3 DNA sequence: TGTGCCAGCAGCCAAGATTTCCCCGGGACAGGGGAGCAGTTCTTC. Translated, it gives CASSQDFPGTGEQFF.

V is TRBV4-3 and J is TRBJ1-6, with D uncertain. V was trimmed by 0 bases and J by 10 bases, leaving 10 bases between them. In germline, CDR1 is LGHNA, CDR2 YSLEER. The CDR3 is 14 amino acids. The CDR3 region is CASSQDRGMSPLHF. Here the CDR3 DNA reads TGCGCCAGCAGCCAAGACAGAGGGATGTCACCCCTCCACTTT.